The T cell receptor beta chain described here comes from a study of T cells in Graves' hyperthyroidism and ophthalmopathy. Overall study findings and caveats: Researchers found most expanded thyroid clonotypes above 0.001 in blood as well. The model anticipated ophthalmopathy a median around six months pre-onset.

This clonotype was seen at least ten times. Its antigen is currently unknown. From RNA transcripts, TCR beta CDR3 regions were amplified. Initially, a first-round RT-PCR of the TCR CDR3 employed the HTBI primer set. TCRdb reprocessed the multiplex PCR reads via MiXCR and lists one record per CDR3 protein. The profile covers more than 550,000 distinct CDR3 sequences, with about 18% appearing a single time and 15% taken by the ten largest. Exclusion followed for patients with uncontrolled infection, other autoimmune disease, pregnancy or lactation. PBMCs were obtained from 9 to 10 ml fresh peripheral blood. The CDR3 consists of 15 residues. Trimming removed 3 bases from V and 4 bases from J, with 17 bases in between. In germline, CDR1 is SQVTM, CDR2 ANQGSEA.

The chain joins TRBV29-1 to TRBJ2-3, with TRBD2 as a possible D gene (5 bases). Specimen: blood. The clonotype originates from a man between 50 and 59 years old with Graves' hyperthyroidism. Here the CDR3 reads CSVDGLLGSADTQYF. CDR3 nucleotide sequence: TGCAGCGTTGATGGGTTACTAGGGTCGGCAGATACGCAGTATTTT.